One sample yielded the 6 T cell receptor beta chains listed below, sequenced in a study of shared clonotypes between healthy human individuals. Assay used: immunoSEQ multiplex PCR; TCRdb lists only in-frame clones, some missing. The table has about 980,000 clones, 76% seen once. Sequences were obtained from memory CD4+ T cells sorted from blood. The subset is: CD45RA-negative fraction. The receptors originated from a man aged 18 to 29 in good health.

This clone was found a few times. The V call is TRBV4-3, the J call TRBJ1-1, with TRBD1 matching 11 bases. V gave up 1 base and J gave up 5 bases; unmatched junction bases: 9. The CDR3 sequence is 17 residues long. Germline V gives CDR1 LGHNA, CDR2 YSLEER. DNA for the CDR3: TGCGCCAGCAGCCAAGTCCTCTGGACAGGGGGCGAAACTGAAGCTTTCTTT. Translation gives CASSQVLWTGGETEAFF.

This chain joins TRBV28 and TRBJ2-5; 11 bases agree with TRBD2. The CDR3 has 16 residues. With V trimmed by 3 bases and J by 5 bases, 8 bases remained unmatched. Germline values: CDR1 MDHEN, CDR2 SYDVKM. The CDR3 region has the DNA TGTGCCAGCAGTTTCCCGGTAGCGGGGGGGCTTGAGACCCAGTACTTC. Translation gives CASSFPVAGGLETQYF.

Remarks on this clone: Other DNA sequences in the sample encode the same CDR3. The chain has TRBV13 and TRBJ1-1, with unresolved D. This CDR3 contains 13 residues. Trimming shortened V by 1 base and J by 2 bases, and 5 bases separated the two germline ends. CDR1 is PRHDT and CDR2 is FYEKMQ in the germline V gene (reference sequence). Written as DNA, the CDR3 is TGTGCCAGCAGCTTAGACCCTAACACTGAAGCTTTCTTT. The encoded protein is CASSLDPNTEAFF.

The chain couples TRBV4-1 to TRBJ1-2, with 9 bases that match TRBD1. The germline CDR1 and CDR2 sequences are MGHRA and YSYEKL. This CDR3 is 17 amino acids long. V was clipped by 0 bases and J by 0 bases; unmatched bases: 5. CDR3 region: CASSQDRGQGANYGYTF. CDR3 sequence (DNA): TGCGCCAGCAGCCAAGATAGGGGACAGGGTGCTAACTATGGCTACACCTTC.

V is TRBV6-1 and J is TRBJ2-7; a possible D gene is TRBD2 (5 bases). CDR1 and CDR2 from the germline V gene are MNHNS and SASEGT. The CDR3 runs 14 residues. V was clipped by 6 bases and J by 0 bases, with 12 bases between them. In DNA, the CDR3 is TGTGCCAGCAGCGGGGAGTCCACCTCCTACGAGCAGTACTTC. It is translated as CASSGESTSYEQYF.

CDR3 loop: CASSYTGTAGYEQYF. CDR3 sequence (DNA): TGTGCCAGCTCATACACCGGGACAGCCGGCTACGAGCAGTACTTC. The chain couples TRBV18 to TRBJ2-7; 7 bases are a match to TRBD1. This CDR3 has 15 amino acids. Trimming cost V 5 bases and J 3 bases; bases outside gene matches: 10. CDR1 and CDR2 (germline): KGHSH, LQKENI.